This T cell receptor beta chain was retrieved from a study of T cell responses to AZD1222 COVID-19 vaccine (dated by TCRdb to the early 2020s). About the full investigation: TCR sequencing was performed for about 250 trial participants, of whom roughly 200 were given two doses of AZD1222 and some 25 were given two doses of MenACWY control vaccine. Trial participants were enrolled by age into 18-55, 56-69 and 70-plus year subgroups, with around 150, 28 and 57 TCR-sequenced participants respectively. On the study overall, not on this receptor specifically: Because no day 14 peak-response samples were available, the repertoires could be characterized only after the peak T cell response. CD4 TCRs associated with the vaccine covered the entire spike protein, and the dominant responses were in regions 160-218 and 743-854. In the small 56-69-year group, the increase in depth fell short of significance, most likely because of low power. Conclusions about previously exposed vaccinees are limited because only six or seven AZD1222 recipients were SARS-CoV-2 seropositive at baseline. Reportedly, close to half of the unique spike-specific TCRs recognized epitopes lying outside the regions that are mutated in the B.1.351 and B.1.1.7 variants. Spike-specific TCR breadth and depth rose significantly after two AZD1222 doses compared with day 0 and with MenACWY recipients. Participants were mostly white British, with more females than males. The authors suggested clonal diversity may have been underestimated.

Concerning this clone: Its antigen specificity is not known. Base qualities are not at hand, and no much larger clone is one base apart. Other DNA sequences within the sample encode an identical CDR3.

The time point label here, explained by the study, means: about 28 days (+/-7) after the second vaccine dose. The treatment or condition label for this specimen denotes: meningococcal conjugate vaccine given as trial control. Vaccinee samples were obtained from the UK trials COV001 and COV002, which included a single-blind randomized controlled phase 2/3 trial of AZD1222 (ChAdOx1 nCoV-19) in healthy adults. Trial participant PBMC samples were collected at day 0 and day 28 after the second dose for TCRbeta chain sequencing. The CDR3 regions of human TCRbeta chains were analyzed by immunosequencing. As for how the authors treated the data: Repertoire TCRs were matched against a reference library of SARS-CoV-2-specific TCRs generated with the MIRA antigen-specificity platform. Breadth meant the fraction of unique TCRs that were SARS-CoV-2-associated, whereas depth meant the fraction of total T cells that were SARS-CoV-2-associated. Each spike-specific TCR was assigned to its reactive spike region and to a CD4 or CD8 class using the MIRA data. Log10-transformed breadth and depth values were compared by one-way ANOVA with Sidak's multiple comparisons tests. This is the immuneACCESS table as TCRdb keeps it, with only in-frame sequences that have V and J called. A part of the clones is gone; compared with another copy, unresolved V genes explain less than half, and the rest is unexplained. V and J calls and clone size are copied from that table; D and trimming were computed from the DNA. Here the sample has tens of thousands of clones; approximately 90% occur a single time. Clones ranked in the top ten supply more than 6% of the sample.

Trimming removed 2 bases from V and 2 bases from J, leaving 9 bases between the germline ends. Counted from cysteine to phenylalanine, this CDR3 has 14 amino acids. The read is trimmed to its CDR3 DNA, 42 bases read in frame from base 1. Per the germline V gene, SQVTM is the CDR1 and ANQGSEA is the CDR2. The sample was peripheral blood, taken 28 days after the second dose of the MenACWY control vaccine. This TCR derives from an adult who received the MenACWY meningococcal vaccine as a control. This sequence uses TRBV29-1 and TRBJ2-2, with the D segment identity uncertain. The CDR3 is CSVEKQLNTGELFF. The base sequence is TGCAGCGTTGAAAAACAGCTAAACACCGGGGAGCTGTTTTTT.